This T cell receptor beta chain was obtained from a study of blood T cell repertoires in COVID-19. Profiled with immunoSEQ multiplex PCR; TCRdb holds only in-frame clones, not every one. The sample has about 250,000 clones; around nine tenths are singletons. The germline V gene has CDR1 ENHRY and CDR2 SYGVKD. The length of the CDR3 is 14 residues. The V gene end was trimmed by 3 bases and the J gene end by 5 bases; junction bases not matched to a gene: 5. This TCR was recovered from a woman in her thirties or forties who had recovered from COVID-19. The chain combines TRBV10-3 with TRBJ1-1; 8 nucleotides line up with TRBD1. Sequencing was performed on peripheral blood. The CDR3 sequence: CAISDHRGTTEAFF. The CDR3 region has the DNA TGTGCCATCAGTGACCACAGGGGGACGACTGAAGCTTTCTTT.